What follows is one T cell receptor (beta chain) and its context. Its antigen is unknown. TCRdb reprocessed the 5' RACE reads; each CDR3 protein has one entry and no DNA is given. The specimen's table records about 300,000 distinct CDR3 sequences. The data originate from a study of T cells expressing NK-cell markers. Background on the study: Of eight sequenced donors, seven were HCMV-seropositive and one HCMV-seronegative. Regarding the study as a whole: These clonotypes, the leaders elsewhere, also led the CD3+CD56-NKG2C+ fraction in four donors. Over 5 donors showed dominant NKG2C+ clonotypes comprising about 1.0-7.0% of their CD8+ T cells.

The germline V gene has CDR1 SGHRS and CDR2 YFSETQ. This CDR3 is built from 13 residues. The material sequenced was blood T cells: a sorted CD56 or NKG2C T cell subset, CD4+ or CD8+ T cells, or bulk PBMC T cells (not recorded which). V gene TRBV5-1 combines with J gene TRBJ2-3; TCRdb proposes TRBD1, but this gene call is untestable without DNA. This sequence was found in a woman aged 18-70 years in good health. The CDR3 loop is CASTVQGADTQYF.